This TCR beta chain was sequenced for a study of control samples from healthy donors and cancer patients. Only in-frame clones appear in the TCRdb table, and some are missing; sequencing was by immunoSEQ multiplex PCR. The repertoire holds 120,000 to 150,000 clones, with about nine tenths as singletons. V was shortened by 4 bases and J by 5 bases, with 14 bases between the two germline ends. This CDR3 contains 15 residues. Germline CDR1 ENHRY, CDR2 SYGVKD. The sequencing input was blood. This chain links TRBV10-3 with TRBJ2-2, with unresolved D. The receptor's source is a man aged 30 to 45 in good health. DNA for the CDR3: TGTGCCATCAGTGGCCTGGGATGGGAAACCGGGGAGCTGTTTTTT. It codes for CAISGLGWETGELFF.